The 23 T cell receptor beta chains given below trace back to one sample, sequenced in a study of shared clonotypes between healthy human individuals. Produced via immunoSEQ multiplex PCR; TCRdb's table is partial and in-frame only. Of 900,000 to 1,200,000 clones in the sample, around three quarters were seen once. Sequenced sample: memory CD4+ T cells from PBMCs. Subset specified: CD45RA-negative fraction. These receptors all stem from a man between 18 and 35 years old in good health. Some clones in this sample may be carry-over from other donors' samples.

This chain connects TRBV5-1 to TRBJ1-2, with D possibly matching TRBD1 (5 bases). From germline, CDR1 is SGHRS and CDR2 YFSETQ. V was pared by 1 base and J by 7 bases, with 14 bases between. The CDR3 covers 14 residues. CDR3 DNA sequence: TGCGCCAGCAGCTTGTCTGCAGGCCAGGGTGGCTACACCTTC. Encoded protein: CASSLSAGQGGYTF.

V gene TRBV19 combines with J gene TRBJ1-2, with D possibly matching TRBD1 (5 bases). The length of the CDR3 is 12 residues. Germline CDR1 LNHDA, CDR2 SQIVND (reference sequence). Between the trimmed V and J ends, which lost 3 bases and 8 bases, there was a span of 10 bases. The CDR3 here is CASSMGRGGYTF. For the CDR3, the DNA is TGTGCCAGTAGTATGGGACGGGGAGGCTACACCTTC.

The rearrangement uses TRBV4-2 and TRBJ1-2; 7 bases line up with TRBD1. The V gene end was trimmed by 4 bases and the J gene end by 6 bases; junction bases not matched to a gene: 5. Germline assignment: CDR1 LGHNA and CDR2 YNFKEQ. The CDR3 totals 13 residues. In DNA, the CDR3 is TGTGCCAGCAGCCGGGGGACAGAGAATGGCTACACCTTC. It is translated as CASSRGTENGYTF.

The rearrangement uses TRBV12-5 and TRBJ1-5, with D tentatively TRBD1 (6 bases). The CDR3 runs 22 residues. Per the germline V gene, CDR1 is LGHNT and CDR2 is FRNRAP. V lost 0 bases and J 0 bases, leaving 27 bases between the germline ends. DNA of the CDR3: TGTGCTAGTGGTTTGGTAACCGTGGAGGTAGGCAGGGGTCGAAATAGCAATCAGCCCCAGCATTTT. Its translation is CASGLVTVEVGRGRNSNQPQHF.

This clone was detected only once. The CDR3 protein is CASSTQTYEQYF. CDR3 nucleotides: TGTGCCAGCAGTACGCAGACGTACGAGCAGTACTTC. The chain carries TRBV2 and TRBJ2-7; D is unclear. The V and J ends lost 5 bases and 4 bases respectively, with 9 bases between them. The CDR3 length is 12 residues. From germline, CDR1 is SNHLY and CDR2 FYNNEI. Full variable domain (rest looked up from reference TRBV2 and TRBJ2-7): EPEVTQTPSHQVTQMGQEVILRCVPISNHLYFYWYRQILGQKVEFLVSFYNNEISEKSEIFDDQFSVERPDGSNFTLKIRSTKLEDSAMYFCASSTQTYEQYFGPGTRLTVT.

V and J are TRBV2 and TRBJ2-5; 9 bases agree with TRBD2. CDR3 size: 16 residues. CDR1 and CDR2 from the germline V gene are SNHLY and FYNNEI. Trimming cost V 6 bases and J 4 bases; bases outside gene matches: 12. CDR3 in DNA: TGTGCCAGCAGCCTCGGGACTAGCTCATGGGTAGAGACCCAGTACTTC. It codes for CASSLGTSSWVETQYF.

The genes are TRBV27 and TRBJ2-5; maybe TRBD2 (5 bases). Germline V gene data show CDR1 as MNHEY and CDR2 as SMNVEV (reference sequence). CDR3 length: 14 residues. V was pared by 5 bases and J by 2 bases, with 12 bases between. DNA for the CDR3: TGTGCCAGCAGTCCGAGCGGTTCACAAGAGACCCAGTACTTC. Amino acid sequence: CASSPSGSQETQYF.

The chain couples TRBV29-1 to TRBJ1-2, with 7 nucleotides matching TRBD1. The CDR3 contains 14 residues. J was trimmed by 3 bases and V by 3 bases; bases with no gene match: 7. From germline, CDR1 is SQVTM and CDR2 ANQGSEA. The CDR3 nucleotides read TGCAGCGTTGATTCCGTTGACAGGGACTATGGCTACACCTTC. Its protein product is CSVDSVDRDYGYTF.

This chain links TRBV2 with TRBJ1-5, with 7 positions matching TRBD1. CDR1 SNHLY and CDR2 FYNNEI come from the germline V gene. The CDR3 length is 14 residues. V gave up 7 bases and J gave up 11 bases; unmatched junction bases: 14. The CDR3 loop is CASTGGTDDLAQHF. The CDR3 nucleotides are TGTGCCAGCACCGGTGGGACAGATGACCTGGCCCAGCATTTT. Variable domain in full (rest from reference TRBV2 and TRBJ1-5): EPEVTQTPSHQVTQMGQEVILRCVPISNHLYFYWYRQILGQKVEFLVSFYNNEISEKSEIFDDQFSVERPDGSNFTLKIRSTKLEDSAMYFCASTGGTDDLAQHFGDGTRLSIL.

The chain links TRBV9 to TRBJ2-5; the match to TRBD2 covers 8 bases. Germline assignment: CDR1 SGDLS and CDR2 YYNGEE. The CDR3 sequence is 14 residues long. V was clipped by 2 bases and J by 6 bases; unmatched bases: 6. CDR3 protein: CASSVGLVGQTQYF. The CDR3 nucleotides read TGTGCCAGCAGCGTGGGACTAGTAGGTCAGACCCAGTACTTC.

This clone has a single count. The chain couples TRBV30 to TRBJ1-3; 8 nucleotides agree with TRBD1. CDR3 size: 14 residues. V trimming: 8 bases; J trimming: 4 bases; junction bases outside the gene matches: 10. The germline V gene has CDR1 GTSNPN and CDR2 SVGIG (reference sequence). The CDR3 reads CAARPGGFGNTIYF. CDR3 DNA sequence: TGTGCCGCGCGGCCAGGGGGCTTCGGAAACACCATATATTTT.

This rearrangement joins TRBV5-1 to TRBJ1-2; no definite D call. CDR3 length: 14 residues. Germline values: CDR1 SGHRS, CDR2 YFSETQ. The germline V and J ends were trimmed by 0 bases and 2 bases, with 8 bases remaining between them. This chain's CDR3 is CASSLGSGNYGYTF. Here the CDR3 DNA reads TGCGCCAGCAGCTTGGGGTCCGGGAACTATGGCTACACCTTC. Full variable domain (rest looked up from reference TRBV5-1 and TRBJ1-2): KAGVTQTPRYLIKTRGQQVTLSCSPISGHRSVSWYQQTPGQGLQFLFEYFSETQRNKGNFPGRFSGRQFSNSRSEMNVSTLELGDSALYLCASSLGSGNYGYTFGSGTRLTVV.

This chain links TRBV14 with TRBJ2-7; TRBD2 agrees at 10 bases. The CDR3 covers 16 residues. CDR1 is SGHDN, CDR2 FVKESK, per germline. V gave up 1 base and J gave up 7 bases; unmatched junction bases: 10. CDR3 sequence reads: CASSQASGTSASEQYF. The CDR3, as DNA: TGTGCCAGCAGCCAAGCTTCCGGGACTAGCGCGAGTGAGCAGTACTTC.

The rearrangement joins TRBV5-1 to TRBJ2-1; the D gene is possibly TRBD1 (5 bases). This CDR3 spans 12 amino acids. V dropped 1 base and J dropped 9 bases, with 8 bases sitting between them. Germline lookup yields CDR1 SGHRS and CDR2 YFSETQ. The CDR3 reads CASSLQGTEQFF. CDR3 DNA sequence: TGCGCCAGCAGCTTGCAGGGTACTGAGCAGTTCTTC.

This clone was detected once. This rearrangement joins TRBV18 to TRBJ2-7; 10 bases line up with TRBD2. The germline gives CDR1 KGHSH, CDR2 LQKENI. J was trimmed by 2 bases and V by 3 bases; bases with no gene match: 7. The CDR3 is 16 residues long. The CDR3 here is CASSPPGTSVPYEQYF. CDR3 nucleotides: TGTGCCAGCTCACCCCCCGGGACTAGCGTTCCCTACGAGCAGTACTTC.

This clone was seen ten or more times. The V call is TRBV2, the J call TRBJ2-4, with 12 bases matching TRBD2. In germline, CDR1 is SNHLY, CDR2 FYNNEI. The CDR3 is 15 residues long. V lost 4 bases and J lost 9; bases outside the gene matches: 7. The CDR3 sequence is CASSVTSGSLGIQYF. CDR3 DNA: TGTGCCAGCAGTGTGACTAGCGGGAGTCTGGGCATTCAGTACTTC.

As for this clone: This probably arose from a read error, given a far larger clone one base away. J is TRBJ1-1 and V is TRBV30, with D perhaps TRBD1 (5 bases). CDR1 is GTSNPN and CDR2 is SVGIG in the germline V gene (reference sequence). CDR3 length equals 14 residues. The V end lost 8 bases, the J end lost 0 bases, and 16 bases lay between the germline ends. CDR3 sequence: CARETGLMNTEAFF. The CDR3 coding sequence is TGTGCCAGGGAAACAGGCCTCATGAACACTGAAGCTTTCTTT.

The chain joins TRBV6-5 to TRBJ2-5, with D perhaps assigned TRBD1 or TRBD2 (5 bases each). Trimming removed 2 bases from V and 4 bases from J, with 14 bases in between. CDR3 length: 15 amino acids. From germline, CDR1 is MNHEY and CDR2 SVGAGI. CDR3 coding DNA: TGTGCCAGCAGTTACGGGACGCGGAAGGGAGAGACCCAGTACTTC. It translates to CASSYGTRKGETQYF.

The chain recombines TRBV27 with TRBJ2-7, with D tentatively TRBD1 or TRBD2 (5 bases each). The CDR3 consists of 15 residues. CDR1 and CDR2 from the germline V gene are MNHEY and SMNVEV (reference sequence). V lost 0 bases and J lost 2, with 11 bases in between. CDR3 loop: CASSLSGTVAYEQYF. The DNA for the CDR3 is TGTGCCAGCAGTTTATCCGGGACGGTGGCCTACGAGCAGTACTTC.

The rearrangement uses TRBV27 and TRBJ2-7; D possibly corresponds to TRBD2 (7 bases). Germline V lookup: CDR1 MNHEY, CDR2 SMNVEV (reference sequence). Trimming took off 7 bases at V and 1 base at J, with 20 bases between the two ends. The CDR3 is 16 residues long. CDR3 amino acids: CASISSGGGGSYEQYF. The CDR3 DNA is TGTGCCAGCATCTCAAGTGGCGGGGGCGGGTCCTACGAGCAGTACTTC.

This clone was recorded a few times. The chain links TRBV29-1 to TRBJ2-5, with D maybe TRBD1 (5 bases). This CDR3 has 14 amino acids. Germline-derived CDR1 and CDR2 are SQVTM and ANQGSEA. V lost 5 bases and J lost 2, with 15 bases in between. CDR3 amino acids: CSVILPGRQETQYF. Here the CDR3 DNA reads TGCAGCGTTATCCTTCCAGGGCGGCAAGAGACCCAGTACTTC.

This chain links TRBV28 with TRBJ2-5; 9 bases line up with TRBD1. This CDR3 contains 15 residues. The V gene end was trimmed by 6 bases and the J gene end by 2 bases; junction bases not matched to a gene: 7. Germline CDR1 MDHEN, CDR2 SYDVKM. The CDR3 loop is CASSTTGGRQETQYF. As DNA, the CDR3 is TGTGCCAGCAGCACGACAGGGGGTAGGCAAGAGACCCAGTACTTC.

This clone was seen only a few times. The chain carries TRBV28 and TRBJ2-7; D remains ambiguous. V lost 5 bases, J lost 5 bases, and 10 bases lay in between. In germline, CDR1 is MDHEN, CDR2 SYDVKM. The CDR3 runs to 12 residues. CDR3: CASSAYLNEQYF. The DNA for the CDR3 is TGTGCCAGCAGTGCTTACTTAAACGAGCAGTACTTC.